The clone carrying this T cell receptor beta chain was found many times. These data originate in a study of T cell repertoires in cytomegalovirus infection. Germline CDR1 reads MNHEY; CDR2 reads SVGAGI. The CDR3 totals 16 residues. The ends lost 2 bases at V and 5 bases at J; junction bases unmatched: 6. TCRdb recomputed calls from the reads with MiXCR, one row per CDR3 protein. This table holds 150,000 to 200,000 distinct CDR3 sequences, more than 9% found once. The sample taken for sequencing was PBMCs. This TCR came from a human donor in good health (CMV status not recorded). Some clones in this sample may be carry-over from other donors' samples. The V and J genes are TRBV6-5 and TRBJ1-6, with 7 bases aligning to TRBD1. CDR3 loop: CASSYLGQSNNSPLHF. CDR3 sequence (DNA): TGTGCCAGCAGTTACCTGGGACAGTCAAATAATTCACCCCTCCACTTT.